Listed here are 16 T cell receptor beta chains from one sample, sequenced in a study of monozygotic twins with inflammatory bowel disease. TCRdb re-called the 5' RACE reads, yielding one record per CDR3 amino acid sequence without DNA. In total, the table holds roughly 300,000 distinct CDR3 sequences. Sequenced input: blood. The receptors were gathered from a human donor with ulcerative colitis or Crohn's disease, or a healthy co-twin of an affected twin (not recorded which).

The CDR3 loop is CASSLAGTGNQPQHF. This sequence joins TRBV7-2 and TRBJ1-5; the D gene TCRdb calls, TRBD1, cannot be checked with no DNA. The CDR3 contains 15 residues. The germline V gene encodes CDR1 SGHTA and CDR2 FQGNSA.

The CDR3 here is CASSQGHGPNYGYTF. The gene calls are TRBV14 and TRBJ1-2. CDR1 and CDR2 (germline): SGHDN, FVKESK. CDR3 size: 15 residues.

This chain connects TRBV7-2 to TRBJ1-6; TCRdb designates TRBD1, a call that cannot be tested without DNA. Germline assignment: CDR1 SGHTA and CDR2 FQGNSA. This CDR3 contains 14 residues. The CDR3 sequence is CASSRGQGNSPLHF.

V is TRBV18 and J is TRBJ2-1; lacking DNA, the TRBD1 call made by TCRdb goes unchecked. CDR1 is KGHSH, CDR2 LQKENI, per germline. The CDR3 spans 21 residues. The CDR3 sequence is CASSPATSGQGRRISYNEQFF. Full variable domain (missing parts from reference TRBV18 and TRBJ2-1): NAGVMQNPRHLVRRRGQEARLRCSPMKGHSHVYWYRQLPEEGLKFMVYLQKENIIDESGMPKERFSAEFPKEGPSILRIQQVVRGDSAAYFCASSPATSGQGRRISYNEQFFGPGTRLTVL.

The rearrangement uses TRBV24-1 and TRBJ1-1. This CDR3 region has 14 residues. CDR1 and CDR2 from the germline V gene are KGHDR and SFDVKD. Here the CDR3 reads CATSDHGGNTEAFF.

The gene calls are TRBV27 and TRBJ2-2; no DNA is available, so the TRBD2 call from TCRdb remains unchecked. Germline V gene sequence: CDR1 MNHEY, CDR2 SMNVEV (reference sequence). This CDR3 comprises 15 residues. The CDR3 sequence: CASSESSGGYGELFF.

This chain joins TRBV20-1 and TRBJ2-2; the TRBD2 assignment by TCRdb is unverifiable without DNA. Germline CDR1 and CDR2: DFQATT and SNEGSKA (reference sequence). The CDR3 covers 15 residues. This chain's CDR3 is CSARDLVPEGGELFF.

This CDR3 reads CATSEGGGTYEQYF. The V gene is TRBV24-1, the J gene TRBJ2-7; with no DNA, the TCRdb D assignment of TRBD2 cannot be verified. Looked up from germline, CDR1 is KGHDR and CDR2 is SFDVKD. CDR3 size: 14 residues.

This chain links TRBV27 with TRBJ1-6; TCRdb names TRBD1, which stays unverified in the absence of DNA. CDR1 and CDR2 (germline): MNHEY, SMNVEV (reference sequence). The CDR3 is 14 amino acids. The CDR3 here is CASSHIDRNSPLHF.

V usage is TRBV6-1 and J usage is TRBJ2-1; lacking DNA, the TRBD2 call made by TCRdb goes unchecked. Germline CDR1 MNHNS, CDR2 SASEGT. CDR3 length: 16 amino acids. Here the CDR3 reads CASTPRLAGGNNEQFF.

The rearrangement links TRBV18 to TRBJ1-1. The CDR3 has 15 amino acids. Germline V gene data show CDR1 as KGHSH and CDR2 as LQKENI. The CDR3 protein is CASSPFVSMNTEAFF.

The chain couples TRBV29-1 to TRBJ1-1. Germline V gene data show CDR1 as SQVTM and CDR2 as ANQGSEA. This CDR3 has 12 residues. CDR3 residues: CSVEDRSLKGFF.

The chain is built from TRBV5-6 and TRBJ1-5; TCRdb's D gene call, TRBD1, goes unchecked for lack of DNA. This CDR3 comprises 14 residues. Per germline, CDR1 SGHDT and CDR2 YYEEEE. CDR3 in amino acids: CASSSLTDREPQHF.

V is TRBV5-1 and J is TRBJ2-1; TCRdb designates TRBD1, a call that cannot be tested without DNA. Germline assignment: CDR1 SGHRS and CDR2 YFSETQ. This CDR3 is 13 amino acids long. The CDR3 reads CASVPDYYNEQFF.

The chain employs TRBV20-1 and TRBJ1-6. CDR1 and CDR2 from the germline V gene are DFQATT and SNEGSKA (reference sequence). The CDR3 is 12 amino acids. The CDR3 reads CSSVTNQTPLHF.

The chain uses TRBV20-1 and TRBJ2-7; TCRdb's D call of TRBD1 is untestable without DNA. The CDR3 length is 13 residues. CDR1 and CDR2 (germline): DFQATT, SNEGSKA (reference sequence). The CDR3 loop reads CSASSGAYYEQYF.